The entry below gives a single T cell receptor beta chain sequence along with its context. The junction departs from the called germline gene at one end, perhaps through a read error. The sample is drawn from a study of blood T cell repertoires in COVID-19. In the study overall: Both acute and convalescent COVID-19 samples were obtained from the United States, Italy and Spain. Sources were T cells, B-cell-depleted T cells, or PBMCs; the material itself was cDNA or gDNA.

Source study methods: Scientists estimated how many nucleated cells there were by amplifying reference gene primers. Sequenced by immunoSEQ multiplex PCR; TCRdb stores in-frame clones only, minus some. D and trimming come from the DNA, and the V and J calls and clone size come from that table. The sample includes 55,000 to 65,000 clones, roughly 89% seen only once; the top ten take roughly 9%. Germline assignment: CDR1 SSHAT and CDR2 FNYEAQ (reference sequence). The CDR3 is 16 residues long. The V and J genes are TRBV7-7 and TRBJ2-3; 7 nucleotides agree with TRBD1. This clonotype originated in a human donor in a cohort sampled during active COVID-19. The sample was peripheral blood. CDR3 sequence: CASSPLAAGTADTQYF. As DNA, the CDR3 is TGTGCTAGCAGCCCCCTAGCAGCCGGGACAGCCGATACGCAGTATTTT.